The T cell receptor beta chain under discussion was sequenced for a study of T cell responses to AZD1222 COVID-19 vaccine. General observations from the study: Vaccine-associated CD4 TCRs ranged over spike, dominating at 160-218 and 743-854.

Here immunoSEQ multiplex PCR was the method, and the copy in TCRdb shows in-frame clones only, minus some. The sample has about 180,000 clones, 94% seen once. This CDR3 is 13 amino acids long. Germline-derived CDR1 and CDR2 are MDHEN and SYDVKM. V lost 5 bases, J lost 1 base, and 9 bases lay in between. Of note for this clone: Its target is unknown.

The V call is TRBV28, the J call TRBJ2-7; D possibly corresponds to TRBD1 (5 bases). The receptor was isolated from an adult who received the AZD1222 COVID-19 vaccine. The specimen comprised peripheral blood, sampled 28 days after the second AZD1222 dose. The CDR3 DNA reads TGTGCCAGCAGTACAGGACGGTCCTACGAGCAGTACTTC. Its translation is CASSTGRSYEQYF.